A single sample gave rise to the 16 T cell receptor beta chains below, sequenced in a study of CD8 T cells in Susac syndrome (dated by TCRdb to between 2018 and 2021). Libraries were prepared through the immunoSEQ multiplex PCR assay. RNA was extracted using the RNeasy kit, and roughly 0.5 to 1 microgram was reverse transcribed with random hexamers. The public sequencing data were trimmed at Q25 with fastp and processed into clonotypes with MiXCR by TCRdb, which kept only in-frame beta chains. Merged by CDR3 protein, the rows form single entries marked with the most common genes and DNA. This sample gives over 120,000 distinct CDR3 sequences in total; just under 95% of them show up just once. The ten largest account for roughly 0.14% of the sample. Sequencing was done on a sample of CD4+ T cells from PBMCs. The receptor source for this set is a human donor with Susac syndrome.

The gene calls are TRBV12-3 or TRBV12-4 and TRBJ2-1; D gene uncertain. The V and J ends lost 5 bases and 11 bases respectively, with 10 bases between them. The CDR3 covers 11 residues. The CDR3 region is CASSAGNKQFF. The CDR3 DNA is TGTGCCAGCAGTGCAGGTAACAAGCAGTTCTTC.

CDR3: CASSFEGVLGEQYF. CDR3 coding DNA: TGTGCCAGCAGTTTTGAAGGGGTGCTGGGCGAGCAGTACTTC. The rearrangement joins TRBV12-3 or TRBV12-4 to TRBJ2-7; D possibly corresponds to TRBD1 (5 bases). The CDR3 contains 14 residues. V lost 3 bases and J 6 bases, leaving 15 bases between the germline ends.

The rearrangement joins TRBV2 to TRBJ2-2, with 8 bases fitting TRBD1. CDR3 length: 13 residues. Trimming removed 5 bases from V and 5 bases from J; junction bases left unmatched: 1. The germline CDR1 and CDR2 sequences are SNHLY and FYNNEI. The CDR3 nucleotides are TGTGCCAGCAGTACAGGGGGTACCGGGGAGCTGTTTTTT. Protein: CASSTGGTGELFF.

This chain uses TRBV7-3 with TRBJ1-5; D is uncertain. Trimming left V 5 bases short and J 4 bases short, with 18 bases between. From germline, CDR1 is SGHTA and CDR2 FQGTGA. CDR3 length equals 16 residues. CDR3 nucleotides: TGTGCCAGCAGCCCCCCCGATGAGGAGGGAAATCAGCCCCAGCATTTT. Encoded protein: CASSPPDEEGNQPQHF.

This clonotype appeared once. The chain links TRBV10-3 to TRBJ2-3, with TRBD2 matching 7 bases. CDR3 size: 14 residues. V shed 2 bases, J shed 2 bases, and the junction held 1 base outside the gene matches. Per germline, CDR1 ENHRY and CDR2 SYGVKD. The CDR3 spells CAISEGLDTDTQYF. CDR3 nucleotides: TGTGCCATCAGTGAGGGACTAGACACAGATACGCAGTATTTT.

V gene TRBV20-1 combines with J gene TRBJ1-1; no clear D. The CDR3 has 12 amino acids. Per germline, CDR1 DFQATT and CDR2 SNEGSKA (reference sequence). V was pared by 3 bases and J by 3 bases, with 8 bases between. The CDR3 sequence is CSASRRDTEAFF. For the CDR3, the DNA is TGCAGTGCTAGTCGGCGGGACACTGAAGCTTTCTTT.

The V call is TRBV23-1, the J call TRBJ1-5, with 7 bases aligning to TRBD1. TRBV23-1 is known as an ORF, though its function is uncertain. CDR3 length: 20 amino acids. Trimming cost V 4 bases and J 0 bases; bases outside gene matches: 18. The CDR3: CASSPKRKGQRIYSNQPQHF. As DNA, the CDR3 is TGCGCCAGCAGTCCCAAGCGAAAGGGACAGAGGATTTATAGCAATCAGCCCCAGCATTTT.

The chain employs TRBV12-3 or TRBV12-4 and TRBJ2-1; unclear D gene. V was cut by 6 bases and J by 1 base, with 7 bases left in between. The CDR3 is 13 residues long. CDR3 protein: CASRPSSYNEQFF. The CDR3 nucleotides are TGTGCCAGCAGACCCAGTTCCTACAATGAGCAGTTCTTC.

The CDR3 loop reads CSVPSGGNEQFF. CDR3 bases: TGCAGCGTCCCCTCGGGGGGAAATGAGCAGTTCTTC. This chain joins TRBV29-1 and TRBJ2-1; 7 bases line up with TRBD2. Trimming removed 6 bases from V and 7 bases from J; junction bases left unmatched: 6. Germline V lookup: CDR1 SQVTM, CDR2 ANQGSEA. The CDR3 has 12 residues.

The gene calls are TRBV5-6 and TRBJ2-5, with D perhaps given as TRBD1 or TRBD2 (5 bases each). Per germline, CDR1 SGHDT and CDR2 YYEEEE. Deletions cut 0 bases from V and 4 bases from J, with 10 bases between. The CDR3 is 14 residues long. The CDR3 protein is CASSLDRGGETQYF. For the CDR3, the DNA is TGTGCCAGCAGCTTGGACCGGGGCGGAGAGACCCAGTACTTC.

This clonotype has more than one count but fewer than ten. The chain joins TRBV6-1 to TRBJ1-2, with D maybe TRBD1 (6 bases). V was trimmed by 10 bases and J by 6 bases, leaving 18 bases between them. The germline V gene has CDR1 MNHNS and CDR2 SASEGT. This CDR3 comprises 13 residues. The CDR3 spells CATTKRGNDGYTF. CDR3 sequence (DNA): TGTGCCACGACGAAGAGGGGGAACGATGGCTACACCTTC.

The CDR3 DNA sequence: TGCGCCAGCAGCCTAGTAGGGGAAAATGGCTACACCTTC. Amino acid sequence: CASSLVGENGYTF. The chain joins TRBV5-1 to TRBJ1-2; a weak D match, TRBD1 (5 bases). Germline CDR1 SGHRS, CDR2 YFSETQ. The CDR3 is made up of 13 amino acids. V dropped 4 bases and J dropped 6 bases, with 13 bases sitting between them.

V and J are TRBV6-5 and TRBJ1-1; tentatively, D is TRBD1 (6 bases). V gave up 6 bases and J gave up 5 bases, with 16 bases separating them. The CDR3 loop spans 14 amino acids. From germline, CDR1 is MNHEY and CDR2 SVGAGI. In nucleotides, the CDR3 is TGTGCCAGCAGAGGGGGAGGATCGGCAACTGAAGCTTTCTTT. Protein product: CASRGGGSATEAFF.

The V call is TRBV6-2 or TRBV6-3, the J call TRBJ2-7; D uncertain. Germline loops: CDR1 MNHEY, CDR2 SVGEGT. V was cut by 3 bases and J by 0 bases, with 9 bases left in between. The CDR3 runs to 14 residues. CDR3 DNA: TGTGCCAGCAGTTATCGACTTCGCTCCTACGAGCAGTACTTC. Its protein is CASSYRLRSYEQYF.

The rearrangement uses TRBV11-2 and TRBJ2-1, with D tentatively TRBD2 (5 bases). The CDR3 is 15 residues long. V lost 0 bases, J lost 1 base, and 7 bases lay in between. Germline CDR1 SGHAT, CDR2 FQNNGV. The CDR3: CASSLDPGSYNEQFF. Written as DNA, the CDR3 is TGTGCCAGCAGCTTAGACCCGGGGTCCTACAATGAGCAGTTCTTC.

V and J are TRBV7-8 and TRBJ1-2, with a possible D match to TRBD1 (5 bases). V lost 2 bases and J lost 1, with 17 bases in between. CDR1 is SGHVS and CDR2 is FQNEAQ in the germline V gene. There are 17 residues in the CDR3. The CDR3 is CASSLLGGPRVNYGYTF. The CDR3, as DNA: TGTGCCAGCAGCTTATTGGGTGGGCCCAGGGTTAACTATGGCTACACCTTC.